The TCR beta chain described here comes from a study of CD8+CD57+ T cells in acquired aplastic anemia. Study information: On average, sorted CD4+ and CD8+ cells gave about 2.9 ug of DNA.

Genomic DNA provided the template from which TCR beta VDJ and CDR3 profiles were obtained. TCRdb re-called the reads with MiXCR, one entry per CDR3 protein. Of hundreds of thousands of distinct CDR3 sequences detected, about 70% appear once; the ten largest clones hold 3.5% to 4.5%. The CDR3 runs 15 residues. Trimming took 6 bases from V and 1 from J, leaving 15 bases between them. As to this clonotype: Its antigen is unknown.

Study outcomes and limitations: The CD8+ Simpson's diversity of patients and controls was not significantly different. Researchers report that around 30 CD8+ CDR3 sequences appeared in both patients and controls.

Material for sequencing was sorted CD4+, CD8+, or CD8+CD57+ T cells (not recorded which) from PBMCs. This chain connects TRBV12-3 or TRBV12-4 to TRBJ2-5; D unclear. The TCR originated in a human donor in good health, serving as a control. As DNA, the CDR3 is TGTGCCAGCAGCTCTTTGGGTGTAGCCCAAGAGACCCAGTACTTC. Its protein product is CASSSLGVAQETQYF.